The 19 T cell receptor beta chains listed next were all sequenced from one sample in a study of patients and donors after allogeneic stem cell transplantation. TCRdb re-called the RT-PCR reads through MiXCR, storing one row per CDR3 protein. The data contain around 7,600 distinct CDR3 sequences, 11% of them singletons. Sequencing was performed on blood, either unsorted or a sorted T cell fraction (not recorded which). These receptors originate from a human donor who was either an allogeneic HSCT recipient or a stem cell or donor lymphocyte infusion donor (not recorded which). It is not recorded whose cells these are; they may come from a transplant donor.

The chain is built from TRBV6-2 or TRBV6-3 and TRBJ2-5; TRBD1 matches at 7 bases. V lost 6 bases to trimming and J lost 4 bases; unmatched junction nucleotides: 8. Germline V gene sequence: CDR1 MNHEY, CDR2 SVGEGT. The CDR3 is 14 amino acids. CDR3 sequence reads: CASRDRTGGETQYF. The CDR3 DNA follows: TGTGCCAGCAGGGATAGGACAGGTGGAGAGACCCAGTACTTC.

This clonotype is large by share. CDR3 sequence: CASSEPGGGYYGYTF. The DNA of the CDR3 is TGTGCCAGCAGTGAGCCAGGTGGGGGGTACTATGGCTACACCTTC. The genes are TRBV25-1 and TRBJ1-2; D is perhaps TRBD1 (5 bases). CDR1 is MGHDK and CDR2 is SYGVNS in the germline V gene. This CDR3 has 15 amino acids. V shed 3 bases and J shed 3 bases, with 14 bases lying between them.

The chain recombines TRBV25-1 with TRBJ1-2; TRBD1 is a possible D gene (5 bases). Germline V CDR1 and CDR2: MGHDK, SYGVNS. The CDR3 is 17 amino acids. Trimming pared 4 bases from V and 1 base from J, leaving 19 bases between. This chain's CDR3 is CASSGNRSLGYNYGYTF. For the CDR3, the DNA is TGTGCCAGCAGTGGAAACAGGAGTCTGGGGTATAACTATGGCTACACCTTC.

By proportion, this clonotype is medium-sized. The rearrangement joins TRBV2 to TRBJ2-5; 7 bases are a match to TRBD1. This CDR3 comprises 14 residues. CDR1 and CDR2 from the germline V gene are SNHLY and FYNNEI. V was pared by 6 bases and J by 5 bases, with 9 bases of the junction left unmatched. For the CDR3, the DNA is TGTGCCAGCAGCGACCGACAGGGTGCGGAGACCCAGTACTTC. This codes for CASSDRQGAETQYF.

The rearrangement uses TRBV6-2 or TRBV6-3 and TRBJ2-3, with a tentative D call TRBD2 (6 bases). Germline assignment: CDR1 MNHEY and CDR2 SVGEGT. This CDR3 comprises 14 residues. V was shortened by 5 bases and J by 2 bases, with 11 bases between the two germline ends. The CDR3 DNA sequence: TGTGCCAGCAGTCCCTTAGCGGTCACAGATACGCAGTATTTT. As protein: CASSPLAVTDTQYF.

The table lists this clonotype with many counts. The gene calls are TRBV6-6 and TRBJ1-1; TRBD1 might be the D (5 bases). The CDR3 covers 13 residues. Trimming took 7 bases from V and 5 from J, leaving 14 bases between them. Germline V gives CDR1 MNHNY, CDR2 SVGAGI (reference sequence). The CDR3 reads CASTSHGGTEAFF. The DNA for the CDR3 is TGTGCCAGCACCTCCCATGGGGGGACTGAAGCTTTCTTT.

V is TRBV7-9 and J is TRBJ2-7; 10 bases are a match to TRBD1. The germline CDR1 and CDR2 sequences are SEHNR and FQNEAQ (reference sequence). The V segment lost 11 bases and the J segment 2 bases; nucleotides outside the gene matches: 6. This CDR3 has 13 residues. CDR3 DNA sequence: TGTGCCGGCAAGGGACAGGGGACCTACGAGCAGTACTTC. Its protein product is CAGKGQGTYEQYF.

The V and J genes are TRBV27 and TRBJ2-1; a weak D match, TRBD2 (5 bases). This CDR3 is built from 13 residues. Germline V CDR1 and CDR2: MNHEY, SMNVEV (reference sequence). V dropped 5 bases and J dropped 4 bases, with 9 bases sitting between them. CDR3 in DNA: TGTGCCAGCAGTCACGGAGGATACAATGAGCAGTTCTTC. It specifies CASSHGGYNEQFF.

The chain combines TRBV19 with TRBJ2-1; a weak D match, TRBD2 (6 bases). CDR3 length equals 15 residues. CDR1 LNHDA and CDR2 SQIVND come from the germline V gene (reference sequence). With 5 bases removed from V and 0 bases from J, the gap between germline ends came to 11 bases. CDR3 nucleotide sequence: TGTGCCAGTAGTGGTGGAGGGAGCTCCTACAATGAGCAGTTCTTC. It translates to CASSGGGSSYNEQFF.

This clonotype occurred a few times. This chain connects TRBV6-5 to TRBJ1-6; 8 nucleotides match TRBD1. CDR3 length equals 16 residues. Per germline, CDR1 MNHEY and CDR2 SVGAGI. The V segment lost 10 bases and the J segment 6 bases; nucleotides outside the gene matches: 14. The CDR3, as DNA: TGTGCCACCACCGGACAGGGAATCTTGGGTAATTCACCCCTCCACTTT. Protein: CATTGQGILGNSPLHF.

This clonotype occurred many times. The CDR3 is CASSLAEVGEQYF. The CDR3 DNA sequence: TGTGCCAGCAGCTTAGCCGAAGTGGGCGAGCAGTACTTC. V is TRBV7-9 and J is TRBJ2-7; D gene unclear. CDR1 and CDR2 (germline): SEHNR, FQNEAQ (reference sequence). V was shortened by 0 bases and J by 6 bases, with 9 bases between the two germline ends. CDR3 length: 13 residues.

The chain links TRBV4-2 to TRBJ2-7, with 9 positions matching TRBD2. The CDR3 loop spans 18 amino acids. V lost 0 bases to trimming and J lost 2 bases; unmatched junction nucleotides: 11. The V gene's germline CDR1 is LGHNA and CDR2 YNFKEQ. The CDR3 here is CASSQDRASGVLTYEQYF. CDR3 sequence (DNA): TGTGCCAGCAGCCAAGACAGGGCTAGCGGGGTTCTGACCTACGAGCAGTACTTC.

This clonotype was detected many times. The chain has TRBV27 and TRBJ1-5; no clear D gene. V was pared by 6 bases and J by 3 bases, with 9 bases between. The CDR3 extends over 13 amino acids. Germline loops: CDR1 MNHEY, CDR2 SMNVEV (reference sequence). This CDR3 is CASSPVNNQPQHF. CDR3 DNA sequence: TGTGCCAGCAGCCCCGTCAACAATCAGCCCCAGCATTTT.

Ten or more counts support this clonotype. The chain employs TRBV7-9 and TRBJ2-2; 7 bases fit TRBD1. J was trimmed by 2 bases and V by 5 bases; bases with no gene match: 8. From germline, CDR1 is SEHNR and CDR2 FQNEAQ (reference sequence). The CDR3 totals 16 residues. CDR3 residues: CASSSRDRENTGELFF. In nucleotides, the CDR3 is TGTGCCAGCAGCAGCCGGGACAGAGAAAACACCGGGGAGCTGTTTTTT.

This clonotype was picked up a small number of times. The CDR3 is CASSLAGGLNEQFF. In DNA, the CDR3 is TGTGCCAGCAGTCTAGCGGGGGGGCTCAATGAGCAGTTCTTC. The J gene is TRBJ2-1, the V gene TRBV6-5, with 12 bases fitting TRBD2. The V gene end was trimmed by 5 bases and the J gene end by 6 bases; junction bases not matched to a gene: 2. The germline V gene encodes CDR1 MNHEY and CDR2 SVGAGI. The CDR3 loop spans 14 amino acids.

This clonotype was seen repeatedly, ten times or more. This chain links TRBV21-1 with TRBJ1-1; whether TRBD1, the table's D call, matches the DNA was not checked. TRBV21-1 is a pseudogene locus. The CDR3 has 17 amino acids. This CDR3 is CASTKTTGGMEDTEAFF. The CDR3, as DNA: TGTGCCAGCACCAAGACGACAGGGGGTATGGAGGACACTGAAGCTTTCTTT.

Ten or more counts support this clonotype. CDR3 region: CASSLGQGDGYTF. In nucleotides, the CDR3 is TGCGCCAGCAGTCTCGGACAGGGCGATGGCTACACCTTC. The chain carries TRBV5-1 and TRBJ1-2; TRBD1 agrees at 8 bases. Germline values: CDR1 SGHRS, CDR2 YFSETQ. Trimming took 5 bases from V and 6 from J; bases not matched to a gene: 6. The CDR3 contains 13 residues.

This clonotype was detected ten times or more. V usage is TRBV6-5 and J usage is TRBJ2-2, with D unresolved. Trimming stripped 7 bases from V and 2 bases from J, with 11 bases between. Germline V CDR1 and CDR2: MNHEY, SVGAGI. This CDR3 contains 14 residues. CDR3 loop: CASNPAENTGELFF. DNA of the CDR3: TGTGCCAGCAATCCCGCAGAAAACACCGGGGAGCTGTTTTTT.

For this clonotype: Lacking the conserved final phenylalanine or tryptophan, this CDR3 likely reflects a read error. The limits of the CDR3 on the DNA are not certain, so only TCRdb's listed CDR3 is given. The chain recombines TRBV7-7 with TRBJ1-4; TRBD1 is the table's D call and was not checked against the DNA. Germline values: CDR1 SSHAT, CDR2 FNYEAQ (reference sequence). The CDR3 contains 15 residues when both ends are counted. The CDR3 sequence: CASSLSGGTNEKPFL.